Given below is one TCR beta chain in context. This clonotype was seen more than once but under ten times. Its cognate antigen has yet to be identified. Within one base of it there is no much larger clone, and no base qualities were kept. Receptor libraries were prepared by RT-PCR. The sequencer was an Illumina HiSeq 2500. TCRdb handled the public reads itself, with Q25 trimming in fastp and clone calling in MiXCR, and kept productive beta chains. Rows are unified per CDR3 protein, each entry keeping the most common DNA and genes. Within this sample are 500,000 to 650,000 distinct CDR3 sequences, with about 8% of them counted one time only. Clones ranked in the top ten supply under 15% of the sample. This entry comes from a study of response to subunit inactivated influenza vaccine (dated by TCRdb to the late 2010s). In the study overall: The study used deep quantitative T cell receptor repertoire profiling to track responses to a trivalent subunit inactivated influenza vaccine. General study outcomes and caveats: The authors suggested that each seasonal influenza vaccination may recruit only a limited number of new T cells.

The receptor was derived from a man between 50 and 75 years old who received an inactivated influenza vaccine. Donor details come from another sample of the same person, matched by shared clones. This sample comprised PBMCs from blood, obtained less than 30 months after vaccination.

This receptor carries the CDR3 CASNLQRDSEAFF. The sequenced DNA is TGTGCCAGCAACCTACAACGGGACAGTGAAGCTTTCTTT. The chain is made from TRBV6-1 and TRBJ1-1, and 7 junction bases match TRBD1. The CDR3, from cysteine to phenylalanine, totals 13 residues. The retained sequence is limited to the CDR3, 39 bases, with the frame set at the first base. Trimming leaves V shorter by 7 bases and J shorter by 7 bases, with the junction holding 9 bases beyond the gene matches. CDR1 and CDR2, per the germline V gene, are MNHNS and SASEGT.